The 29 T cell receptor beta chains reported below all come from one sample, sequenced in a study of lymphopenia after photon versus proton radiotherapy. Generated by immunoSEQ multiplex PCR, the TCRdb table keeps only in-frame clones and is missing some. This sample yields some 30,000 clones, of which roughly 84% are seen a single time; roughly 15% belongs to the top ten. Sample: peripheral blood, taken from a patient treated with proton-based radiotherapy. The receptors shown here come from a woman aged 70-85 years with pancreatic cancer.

The CDR3 reads CASSSLWGRKEETQYF. In DNA form, the CDR3 reads TGTGCCAGCAGCTCCCTTTGGGGTCGGAAAGAAGAGACCCAGTACTTC. This chain links TRBV11-2 with TRBJ2-5, with D hard to call. V lost 4 bases and J 3 bases, leaving 18 bases between the germline ends. This CDR3 comprises 16 residues. Germline V gene data show CDR1 as SGHAT and CDR2 as FQNNGV. The variable domain in full, with the rest retrieved from reference TRBV11-2 and TRBJ2-5, is EAGVAQSPRYKIIEKRQSVAFWCNPISGHATLYWYQQILGQGPKLLIQFQNNGVVDDSQLPKDRFSAERLKGVDSTLKIQPAKLEDSAVYLCASSSLWGRKEETQYFGPGTRLLVL.

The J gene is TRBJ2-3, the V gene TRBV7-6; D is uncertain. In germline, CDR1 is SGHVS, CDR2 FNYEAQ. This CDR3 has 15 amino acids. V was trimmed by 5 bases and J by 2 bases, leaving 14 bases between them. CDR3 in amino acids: CASSPRQSTTDTQYF. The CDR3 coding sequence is TGTGCCAGCAGCCCTCGGCAGTCCACCACAGATACGCAGTATTTT.

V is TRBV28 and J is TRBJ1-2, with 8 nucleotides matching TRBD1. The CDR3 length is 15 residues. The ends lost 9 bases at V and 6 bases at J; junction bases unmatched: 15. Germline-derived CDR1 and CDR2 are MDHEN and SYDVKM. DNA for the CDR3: TGTGCCAGTACTGGACAGGGTCTAAAACTGGATGGCTACACCTTC. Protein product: CASTGQGLKLDGYTF.

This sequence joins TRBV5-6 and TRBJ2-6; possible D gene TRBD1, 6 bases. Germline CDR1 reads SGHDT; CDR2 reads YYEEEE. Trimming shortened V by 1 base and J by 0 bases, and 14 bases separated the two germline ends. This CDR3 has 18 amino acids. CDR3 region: CASSLQGLTPSGANVLTF. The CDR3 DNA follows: TGTGCCAGCAGCTTGCAGGGGCTCACTCCCTCTGGGGCCAACGTCCTGACTTTC.

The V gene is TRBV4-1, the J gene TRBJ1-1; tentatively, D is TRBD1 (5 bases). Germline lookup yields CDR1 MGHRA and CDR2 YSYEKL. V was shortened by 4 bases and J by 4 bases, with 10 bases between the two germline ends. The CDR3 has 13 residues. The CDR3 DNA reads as TGCGCCAGCAGCCGGGGGGACGGCACTGAAGCTTTCTTT. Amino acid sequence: CASSRGDGTEAFF.

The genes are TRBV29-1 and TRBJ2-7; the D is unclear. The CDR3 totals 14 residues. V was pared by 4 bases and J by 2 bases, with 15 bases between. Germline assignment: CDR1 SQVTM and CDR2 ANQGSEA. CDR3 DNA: TGCAGCGTTGCGTTACGGGCACTGCCCTACGAGCAGTACTTC. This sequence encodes CSVALRALPYEQYF.

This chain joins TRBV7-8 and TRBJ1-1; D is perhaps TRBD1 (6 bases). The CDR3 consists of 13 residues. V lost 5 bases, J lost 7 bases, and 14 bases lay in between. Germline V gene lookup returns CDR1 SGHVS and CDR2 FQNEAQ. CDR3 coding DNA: TGTGCCAGCAGCCTATTACAGGGCGGTGAAGCTTTCTTT. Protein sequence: CASSLLQGGEAFF. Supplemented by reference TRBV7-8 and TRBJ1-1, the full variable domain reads GAGVSQSPRYKVAKRGQDVALRCDPISGHVSLFWYQQALGQGPEFLTYFQNEAQLDKSGLPSDRFFAERPEGSVSTLKIQRTQQEDSAVYLCASSLLQGGEAFFGQGTRLTVV.

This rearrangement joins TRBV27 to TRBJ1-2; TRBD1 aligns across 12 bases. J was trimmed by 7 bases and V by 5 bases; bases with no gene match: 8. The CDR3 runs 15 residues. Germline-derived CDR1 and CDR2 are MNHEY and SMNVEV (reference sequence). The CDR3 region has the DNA TGTGCCAGCAGTCTACTTCCGGGACAGGGGGCTGGCTACACCTTC. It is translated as CASSLLPGQGAGYTF.

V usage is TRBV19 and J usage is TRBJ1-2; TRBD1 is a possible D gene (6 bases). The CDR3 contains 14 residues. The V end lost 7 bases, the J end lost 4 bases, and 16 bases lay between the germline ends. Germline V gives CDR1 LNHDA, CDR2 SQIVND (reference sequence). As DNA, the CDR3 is TGTGCCAGTACCCCCAGGGGAGTAGGCTATGGCTACACCTTC. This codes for CASTPRGVGYGYTF.

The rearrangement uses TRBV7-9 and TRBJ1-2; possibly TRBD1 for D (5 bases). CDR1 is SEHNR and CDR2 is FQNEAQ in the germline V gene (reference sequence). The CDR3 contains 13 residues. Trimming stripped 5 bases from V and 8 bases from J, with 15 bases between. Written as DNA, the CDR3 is TGTGCCAGCAGCCGGGGGGTAGAGTCAGGCTACACCTTC. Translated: CASSRGVESGYTF.

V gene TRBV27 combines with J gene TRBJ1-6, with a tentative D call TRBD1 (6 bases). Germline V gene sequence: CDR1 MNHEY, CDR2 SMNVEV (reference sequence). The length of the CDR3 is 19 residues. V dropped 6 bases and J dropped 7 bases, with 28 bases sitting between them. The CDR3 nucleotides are TGTGCCAGCAGGGCCGGGCAGGGGTCACGAACCACTTTCAATTCACCCCTCCACTTT. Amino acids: CASRAGQGSRTTFNSPLHF.

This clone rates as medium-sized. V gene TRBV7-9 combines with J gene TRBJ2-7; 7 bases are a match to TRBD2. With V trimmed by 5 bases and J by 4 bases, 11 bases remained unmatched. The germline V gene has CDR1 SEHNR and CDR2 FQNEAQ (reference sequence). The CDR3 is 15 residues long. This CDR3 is CASSPLGGTHYEQYF. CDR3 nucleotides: TGTGCCAGCAGCCCCCTCGGGGGGACTCATTACGAGCAGTACTTC.

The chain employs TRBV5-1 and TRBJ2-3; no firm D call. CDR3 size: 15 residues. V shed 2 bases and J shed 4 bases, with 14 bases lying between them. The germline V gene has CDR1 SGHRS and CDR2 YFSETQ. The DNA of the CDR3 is TGCGCCAGCAGCTTAGCCCCTGGAGCTGCAGATACGCAGTATTTT. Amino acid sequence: CASSLAPGAADTQYF.

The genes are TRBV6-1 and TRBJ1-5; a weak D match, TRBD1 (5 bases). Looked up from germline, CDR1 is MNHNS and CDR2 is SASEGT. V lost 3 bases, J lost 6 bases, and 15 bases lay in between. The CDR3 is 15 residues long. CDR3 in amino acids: CASSESARGSQPQHF. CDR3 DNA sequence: TGTGCCAGCAGTGAGTCAGCGAGGGGTAGTCAGCCCCAGCATTTT.

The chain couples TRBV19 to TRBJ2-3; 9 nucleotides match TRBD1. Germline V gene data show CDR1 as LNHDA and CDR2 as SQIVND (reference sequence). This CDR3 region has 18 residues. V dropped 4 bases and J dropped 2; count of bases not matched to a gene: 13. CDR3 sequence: CASSTPLGQGRVTDTQYF. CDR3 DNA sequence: TGTGCCAGTAGTACCCCGCTGGGACAGGGCCGGGTCACAGATACGCAGTATTTT.

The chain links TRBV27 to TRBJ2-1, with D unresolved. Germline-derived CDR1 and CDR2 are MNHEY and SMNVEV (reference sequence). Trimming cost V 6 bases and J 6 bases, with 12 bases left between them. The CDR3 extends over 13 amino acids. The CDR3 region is CASRAGTTNEQFF. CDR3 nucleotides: TGTGCCAGCAGGGCCGGAACTACCAATGAGCAGTTCTTC.

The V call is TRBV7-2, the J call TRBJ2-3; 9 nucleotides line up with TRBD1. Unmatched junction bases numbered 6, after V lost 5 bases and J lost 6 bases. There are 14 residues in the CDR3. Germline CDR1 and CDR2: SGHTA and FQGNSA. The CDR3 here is CASSLWDREDTQYF. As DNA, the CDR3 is TGTGCCAGCAGCCTCTGGGACAGGGAGGATACGCAGTATTTT.

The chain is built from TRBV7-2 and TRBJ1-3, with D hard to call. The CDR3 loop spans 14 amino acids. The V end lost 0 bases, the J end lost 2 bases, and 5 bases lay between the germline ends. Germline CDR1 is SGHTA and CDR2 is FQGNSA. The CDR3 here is CASSLARAGNTIYF. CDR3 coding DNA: TGTGCCAGCAGCTTAGCCAGAGCTGGAAACACCATATATTTT.

The CDR3 is CASSLGRGQEQYF. CDR3 bases: TGTGCCAGCAGCTTGGGCAGGGGGCAAGAGCAGTACTTC. The chain couples TRBV7-6 to TRBJ2-7, with TRBD1 identical over 8 bases. The length of the CDR3 is 13 residues. V shed 3 bases and J 7 bases; nucleotides not matched to a gene: 5. Germline V gene lookup returns CDR1 SGHVS and CDR2 FNYEAQ.

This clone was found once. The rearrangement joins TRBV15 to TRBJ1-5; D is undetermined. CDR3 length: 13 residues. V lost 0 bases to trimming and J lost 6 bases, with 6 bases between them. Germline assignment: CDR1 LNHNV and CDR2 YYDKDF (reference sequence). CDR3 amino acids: CATSRDGFQPQHF. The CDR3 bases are TGTGCCACCAGCAGAGATGGGTTTCAGCCCCAGCATTTT.

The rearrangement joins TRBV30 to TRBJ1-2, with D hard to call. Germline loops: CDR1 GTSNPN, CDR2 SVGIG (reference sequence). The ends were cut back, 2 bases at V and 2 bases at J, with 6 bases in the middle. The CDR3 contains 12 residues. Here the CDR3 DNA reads TGTGCCTGGAGTCCAGGAAACTATGGCTACACCTTC. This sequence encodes CAWSPGNYGYTF. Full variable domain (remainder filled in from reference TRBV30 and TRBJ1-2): SQTIHQWPATLVQPVGSPLSLECTVEGTSNPNLYWYRQAAGRGLQLLFYSVGIGQISSEVPQNLSASRPQDRQFILSSKKLLLSDSGFYLCAWSPGNYGYTFGSGTRLTVV.

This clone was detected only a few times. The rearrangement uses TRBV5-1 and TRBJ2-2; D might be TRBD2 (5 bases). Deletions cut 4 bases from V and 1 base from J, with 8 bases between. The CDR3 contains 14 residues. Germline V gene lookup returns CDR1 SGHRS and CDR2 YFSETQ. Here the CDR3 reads CASSQTRNTGELFF. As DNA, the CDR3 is TGCGCCAGCAGCCAAACTAGGAACACCGGGGAGCTGTTTTTT. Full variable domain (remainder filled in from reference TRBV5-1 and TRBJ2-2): KAGVTQTPRYLIKTRGQQVTLSCSPISGHRSVSWYQQTPGQGLQFLFEYFSETQRNKGNFPGRFSGRQFSNSRSEMNVSTLELGDSALYLCASSQTRNTGELFFGEGSRLTVL.

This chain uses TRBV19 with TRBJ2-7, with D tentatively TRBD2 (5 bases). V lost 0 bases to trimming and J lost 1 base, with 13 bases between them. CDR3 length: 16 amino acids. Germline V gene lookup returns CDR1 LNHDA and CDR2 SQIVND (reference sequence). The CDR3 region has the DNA TGTGCCAGTAGTATAGATCACGTTGGACTTTCCTACGAGCAGTACTTC. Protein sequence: CASSIDHVGLSYEQYF.

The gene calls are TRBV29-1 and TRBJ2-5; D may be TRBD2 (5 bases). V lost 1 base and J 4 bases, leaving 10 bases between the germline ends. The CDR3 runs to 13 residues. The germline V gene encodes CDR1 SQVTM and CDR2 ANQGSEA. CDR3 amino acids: CSVEGGPRETQYF. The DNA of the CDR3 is TGCAGCGTTGAAGGAGGGCCTAGAGAGACCCAGTACTTC.

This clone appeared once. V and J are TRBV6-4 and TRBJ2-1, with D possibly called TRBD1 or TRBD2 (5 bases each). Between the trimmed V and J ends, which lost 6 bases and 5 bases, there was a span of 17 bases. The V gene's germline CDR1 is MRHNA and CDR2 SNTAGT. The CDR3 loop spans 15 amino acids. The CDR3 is CASRGVSTPDNEQFF. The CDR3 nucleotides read TGTGCCAGCAGGGGGGTGTCCACGCCCGACAATGAGCAGTTCTTC.

The CDR3 region is CASGLYRGTEAFF. Here the CDR3 DNA reads TGTGCTAGTGGTTTGTACAGGGGGACTGAAGCTTTCTTT. The gene calls are TRBV12-5 and TRBJ1-1, with 8 bases aligning to TRBD1. CDR1 and CDR2 from the germline V gene are LGHNT and FRNRAP. CDR3 length: 13 amino acids. The V gene end was trimmed by 2 bases and the J gene end by 5 bases; junction bases not matched to a gene: 1.

DNA for the CDR3: TGTGCCAGCAGCTATGGGACAGGGCCCTATAGCAATCAGCCCCAGCATTTT. Protein product: CASSYGTGPYSNQPQHF. This rearrangement joins TRBV5-4 to TRBJ1-5, with 9 bases fitting TRBD1. Per germline, CDR1 SGHNT and CDR2 YYREEE (reference sequence). This CDR3 comprises 17 residues. The trim removed 3 bases at V and 0 bases at J, leaving 7 bases unmatched.

The CDR3 sequence is CASSQGDGGYTF. CDR3 DNA: TGCGCCAGCAGCCAAGGGGACGGTGGCTACACCTTC. The chain combines TRBV4-1 with TRBJ1-2; perhaps TRBD1 as D (5 bases). From germline, CDR1 is MGHRA and CDR2 YSYEKL. V lost 1 base to trimming and J lost 7 bases, with 7 bases between them. There are 12 residues in the CDR3.

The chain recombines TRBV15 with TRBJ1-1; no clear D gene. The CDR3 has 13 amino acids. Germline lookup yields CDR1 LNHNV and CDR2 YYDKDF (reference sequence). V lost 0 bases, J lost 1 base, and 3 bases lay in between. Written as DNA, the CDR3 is TGTGCCACCAGCAGAGACCCGAACACTGAAGCTTTCTTT. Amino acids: CATSRDPNTEAFF.